Below are 30 T cell receptor beta chains sequenced from a single sample in a study of CXCR3-negative and CXCR3-positive naive CD8 T cells. UMI-tagged TRB cDNA libraries were built via 5' RACE. TCRdb reprocessed the 5' RACE reads, keeping one entry per CDR3 protein, no DNA. The sample holds some 38,000 distinct CDR3 sequences. The sample was memory CD8+ T cells from blood. The source is a human donor in good health. Some clones in this sample may be carry-over from other donors' samples.

This chain links TRBV27 with TRBJ2-1; absent DNA, TCRdb's TRBD1 call cannot be checked. CDR1 and CDR2 from the germline V gene are MNHEY and SMNVEV (reference sequence). This CDR3 has 19 residues. The CDR3 spells CASSLSPILQGRWDNEQFF.

The chain recombines TRBV29-1 with TRBJ2-2; the TCRdb D gene call, TRBD1, has no DNA to confirm it. This CDR3 has 15 residues. CDR1 is SQVTM, CDR2 ANQGSEA, per germline. The CDR3: CSVEEGQVNTGELFF.

The chain combines TRBV14 with TRBJ1-4. The CDR3 spans 15 residues. Germline lookup yields CDR1 SGHDN and CDR2 FVKESK. CDR3 residues: CASSQDRATNEKLFF.

The chain joins TRBV11-2 to TRBJ2-5; TCRdb lists TRBD2, though no DNA is available to test this call. The CDR3 is 14 amino acids. Germline assignment: CDR1 SGHAT and CDR2 FQNNGV. The CDR3 loop reads CASSPLQFQETQYF.

J is TRBJ2-7 and V is TRBV7-8; TCRdb calls TRBD1, which cannot be checked without DNA. From germline, CDR1 is SGHVS and CDR2 FQNEAQ. CDR3 length: 14 amino acids. CDR3 amino acids: CASSSLTGGYEQYF.

The CDR3 region is CASSPLASYEQYF. The V and J genes are TRBV7-9 and TRBJ2-7. Germline V gene data show CDR1 as SEHNR and CDR2 as FQNEAQ (reference sequence). CDR3 length: 13 residues.

This clonotype is medium-sized by frequency. This rearrangement joins TRBV28 to TRBJ2-7; the TCRdb call, TRBD1, lacks DNA for checking. The CDR3 consists of 18 residues. Germline CDR1 is MDHEN and CDR2 is SYDVKM. The CDR3 sequence is CASSPPTTGGPRSYEQYF.

The chain employs TRBV29-1 and TRBJ2-7; TCRdb indicates TRBD1, and absent DNA this call remains unverified. The CDR3 has 15 residues. Germline CDR1 reads SQVTM; CDR2 reads ANQGSEA. This CDR3 reads CSVEGGGQGPYEQYF.

Measured by frequency, this clonotype is medium-sized. The V call is TRBV10-2, the J call TRBJ2-7; TCRdb reports TRBD1, a call that lacks DNA to check it against. The CDR3 runs 14 residues. Germline lookup yields CDR1 WSHSY and CDR2 SAAADI. The chain's CDR3 is CASSVGAPSYEQYF.

The V and J genes are TRBV29-1 and TRBJ2-1; there is no DNA to check the TCRdb D call of TRBD2. The germline CDR1 and CDR2 sequences are SQVTM and ANQGSEA. The CDR3 length is 13 residues. This chain's CDR3 is CGWALTSGVEQFF.

V is TRBV29-1 and J is TRBJ2-7. The CDR3 covers 13 residues. Germline assignment: CDR1 SQVTM and CDR2 ANQGSEA. CDR3 in amino acids: CSVEVSSSYEQYF.

This chain connects TRBV12-3 or TRBV12-4 to TRBJ2-7. The CDR3 spans 15 residues. CDR3 residues: CASSLDGYHLYEQYF.

The rearrangement uses TRBV28 and TRBJ2-1; absent DNA, TCRdb's TRBD2 call cannot be checked. The CDR3 runs 13 residues. Germline V gives CDR1 MDHEN, CDR2 SYDVKM. CDR3 protein: CASTESGYNEQFF.

This chain connects TRBV29-1 to TRBJ1-5; TCRdb's D gene call, TRBD1, goes unchecked for lack of DNA. The CDR3 is made up of 14 amino acids. Germline V gives CDR1 SQVTM, CDR2 ANQGSEA. This CDR3 is CSVPPGRDHQPQHF.

The V and J genes are TRBV24-1 and TRBJ2-3; TCRdb proposes TRBD2, but this gene call is untestable without DNA. The CDR3 has 20 residues. Germline lookup yields CDR1 KGHDR and CDR2 SFDVKD. The CDR3 loop reads CATSDHGTAGLAGGQDTQYF.

The rearrangement uses TRBV14 and TRBJ2-1; TCRdb gives TRBD2 as the D gene, but with no DNA this cannot be confirmed. Germline CDR1 and CDR2: SGHDN and FVKESK. This CDR3 contains 17 residues. CDR3 sequence: CASSQVAGSSSYNEQFF.

The chain recombines TRBV7-6 with TRBJ2-1; TCRdb designates TRBD2, a call that cannot be tested without DNA. Germline V gene lookup returns CDR1 SGHVS and CDR2 FNYEAQ. The CDR3 is made up of 16 amino acids. The chain's CDR3 is CASSQRASLANNEQFF.

The CDR3 sequence is CASSSEPGARTKNIQYF. V is TRBV12-3 or TRBV12-4 and J is TRBJ2-4; the D call from TCRdb, TRBD1, cannot be confirmed without DNA. The CDR3 is 17 amino acids.

This clonotype is called large based on its frequency. J is TRBJ2-2 and V is TRBV6-4. The CDR3 runs 13 residues. Looked up from germline, CDR1 is MRHNA and CDR2 is SNTAGT. The CDR3 spells CASSDEDAGELFF.

The chain carries TRBV29-1 and TRBJ2-2. Looked up from germline, CDR1 is SQVTM and CDR2 is ANQGSEA. The CDR3 contains 12 residues. CDR3 residues: CSVGSSTGELFF.

This clonotype shows up as medium-sized by frequency. V usage is TRBV6-2 or TRBV6-3 and J usage is TRBJ2-7. The CDR3 is made up of 14 amino acids. Looked up from germline, CDR1 is MNHEY and CDR2 is SVGEGT. The CDR3 region is CASSYSTSAYEQYF.

V usage is TRBV6-2 or TRBV6-3 and J usage is TRBJ1-4; TCRdb returns TRBD1, unconfirmable since there is no DNA. The CDR3 spans 14 residues. Germline V CDR1 and CDR2: MNHEY, SVGEGT. The CDR3 loop is CASSYAGFEEKLFF.

The chain is built from TRBV20-1 and TRBJ1-5. Germline V gene lookup returns CDR1 DFQATT and CDR2 SNEGSKA (reference sequence). This CDR3 has 14 residues. The CDR3 spells CSATDLRGNQPQHF.

The V call is TRBV7-3, the J call TRBJ2-2; the D call of TRBD1 rests on TCRdb alone, since no DNA is present to check it. Per germline, CDR1 SGHTA and CDR2 FQGTGA. CDR3 length: 14 residues. CDR3: CASSFGHNTGELFF.

Here the CDR3 reads CASSVTGGVEAFF. This rearrangement joins TRBV9 to TRBJ1-1; TCRdb's D gene call, TRBD1, goes unchecked for lack of DNA. The CDR3 has 13 residues. Germline V gene lookup returns CDR1 SGDLS and CDR2 YYNGEE.

The V call is TRBV5-4, the J call TRBJ2-5; without DNA, the TCRdb call of TRBD1 cannot be checked. CDR1 and CDR2 from the germline V gene are SGHNT and YYREEE (reference sequence). This CDR3 is built from 14 residues. CDR3 loop: CASSLVGGGETQYF.

The J gene is TRBJ2-3, the V gene TRBV6-4; TCRdb selects TRBD2, and the lack of DNA leaves this call unchecked. Germline V gene lookup returns CDR1 MRHNA and CDR2 SNTAGT. The CDR3 totals 15 residues. The CDR3 spells CASSGIAGGTDTQYF.

The chain joins TRBV4-1 to TRBJ2-7; TCRdb's D call, TRBD2, is unchecked because there is no DNA. The CDR3 length is 17 residues. Germline V gene lookup returns CDR1 MGHRA and CDR2 YSYEKL. The CDR3 loop reads CASSPNLGLELVKEQYF.

The V call is TRBV27, the J call TRBJ1-5. CDR3 length: 13 amino acids. Germline V CDR1 and CDR2: MNHEY, SMNVEV (reference sequence). CDR3 residues: CASSWNSNQPQHF.

The chain joins TRBV14 to TRBJ2-7; the TCRdb call, TRBD1, lacks DNA for checking. From germline, CDR1 is SGHDN and CDR2 FVKESK. The CDR3 runs 15 residues. The CDR3 sequence is CASSDGQGGSYDQYF.